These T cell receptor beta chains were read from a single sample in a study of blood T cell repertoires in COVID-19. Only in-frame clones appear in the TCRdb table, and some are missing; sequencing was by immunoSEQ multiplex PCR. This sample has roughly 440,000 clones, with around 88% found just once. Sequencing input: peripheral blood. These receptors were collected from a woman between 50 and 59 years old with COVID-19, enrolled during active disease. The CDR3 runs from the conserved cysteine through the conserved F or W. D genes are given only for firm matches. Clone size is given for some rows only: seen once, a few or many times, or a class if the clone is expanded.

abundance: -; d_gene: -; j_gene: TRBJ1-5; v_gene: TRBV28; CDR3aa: CASTNPGGNQPQHF; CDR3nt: TGTGCCAGCACGAACCCTGGAGGCAATCAGCCCCAGCATTTT
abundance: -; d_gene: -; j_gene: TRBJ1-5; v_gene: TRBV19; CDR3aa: CASSIPWGPDQPQHF; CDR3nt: TGTGCCAGTAGTATTCCGTGGGGGCCAGATCAGCCCCAGCATTTT
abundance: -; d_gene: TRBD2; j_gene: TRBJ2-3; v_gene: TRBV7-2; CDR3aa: CASSIYRDYPQYF; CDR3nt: TGTGCCAGCAGCATTTACCGGGACTATCCGCAGTATTTT
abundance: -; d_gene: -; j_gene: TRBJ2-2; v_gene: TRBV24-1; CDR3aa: CATSDFGRANTGELFF; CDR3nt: TGTGCCACCAGTGATTTCGGCAGGGCGAACACCGGGGAGCTGTTTTTT
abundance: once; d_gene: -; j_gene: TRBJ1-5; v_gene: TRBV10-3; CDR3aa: CAIRPGGGHQPQHF; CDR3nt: TGTGCCATCAGGCCGGGGGGGGGCCATCAGCCCCAGCATTTT
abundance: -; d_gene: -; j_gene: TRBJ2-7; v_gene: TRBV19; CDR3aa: CATMDSLHYEQYF; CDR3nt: TGTGCCACCATGGACAGCCTTCACTACGAGCAGTACTTC
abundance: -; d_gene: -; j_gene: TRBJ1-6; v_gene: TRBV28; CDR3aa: CASKSPTGLDNSPLHF; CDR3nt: TGTGCCAGCAAATCCCCGACAGGTCTTGATAATTCACCCCTCCACTTT
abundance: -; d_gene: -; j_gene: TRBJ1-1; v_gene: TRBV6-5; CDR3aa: CASSYFALGGAFF; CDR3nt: TGTGCCAGCAGTTACTTCGCCCTCGGGGGAGCTTTCTTT
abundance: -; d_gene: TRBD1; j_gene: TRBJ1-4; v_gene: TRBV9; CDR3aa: CASSVAGGDEKLFF; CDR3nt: TGTGCCAGCAGCGTAGCAGGGGGAGATGAAAAACTGTTTTTT
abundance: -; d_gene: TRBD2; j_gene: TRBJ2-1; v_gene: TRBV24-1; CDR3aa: CATSDLTLAGAGEQFF; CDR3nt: TGTGCCACCAGTGATTTGACCCTAGCGGGGGCAGGGGAGCAGTTCTTC
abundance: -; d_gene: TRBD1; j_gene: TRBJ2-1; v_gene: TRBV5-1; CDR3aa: CASSWTGGAYNEQFF; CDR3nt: TGCGCCAGCAGCTGGACAGGGGGCGCGTACAATGAGCAGTTCTTC
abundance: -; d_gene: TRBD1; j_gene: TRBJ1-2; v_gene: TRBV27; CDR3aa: CASSPSPTGTNYGYTF; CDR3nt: TGTGCCAGCAGTCCCTCCCCGACAGGGACTAACTATGGCTACACCTTC
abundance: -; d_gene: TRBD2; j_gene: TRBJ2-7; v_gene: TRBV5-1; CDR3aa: CASSLEASGGSYEQYF; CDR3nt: TGCGCCAGCAGCCTGGAGGCTAGCGGGGGATCCTACGAGCAGTACTTC
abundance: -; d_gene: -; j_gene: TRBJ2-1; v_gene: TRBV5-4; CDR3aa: CASSLDQGTNEQFF; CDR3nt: TGTGCCAGCAGCTTGGATCAGGGGACAAATGAGCAGTTCTTC
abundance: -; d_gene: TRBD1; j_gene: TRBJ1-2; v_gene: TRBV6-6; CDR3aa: CASSYGRGGYTF; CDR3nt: TGTGCCAGCAGTTACGGCAGGGGGGGCTACACCTTC
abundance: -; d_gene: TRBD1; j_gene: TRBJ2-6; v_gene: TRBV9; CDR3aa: CASSQPLQGYSGANVLTF; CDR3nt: TGTGCCAGCAGCCAACCCCTACAGGGGTACTCTGGGGCCAACGTCCTGACTTTC
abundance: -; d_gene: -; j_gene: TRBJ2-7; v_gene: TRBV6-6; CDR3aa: CASSYITTRGYLKYF; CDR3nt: TGTGCCAGCAGTTACATCACGACTCGCGGCTACTTGAAGTACTTC
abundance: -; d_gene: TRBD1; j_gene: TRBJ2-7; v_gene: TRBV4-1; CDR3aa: CASSQVRTGGSQEQYF; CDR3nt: TGCGCCAGCAGCCAAGTTAGGACAGGGGGCTCGCAGGAGCAGTACTTC
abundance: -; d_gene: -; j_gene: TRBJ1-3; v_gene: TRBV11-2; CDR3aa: CASSLAISGNTIYF; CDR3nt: TGTGCCAGCAGCTTAGCTATCTCTGGAAACACCATATATTTT
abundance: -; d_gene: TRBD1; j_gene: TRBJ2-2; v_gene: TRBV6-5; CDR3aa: CASRGQGAGAGELFF; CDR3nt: TGTGCCAGCAGGGGTCAGGGGGCCGGCGCCGGGGAGCTGTTTTTT